These T cell receptor beta chains were read from a single sample in a study of CD8 T cells in ankylosing spondylitis. TCRdb fed the 5' RACE reads into MiXCR, producing one record per CDR3 protein. The sample carries approximately 300,000 distinct CDR3 sequences, under 25% recorded once. Sequenced material: blood, either unsorted or a sorted T cell fraction (not recorded which). The receptors shown here come from a female donor with ankylosing spondylitis or in good health (not recorded which). CDR3s include the opening cysteine and the closing phenylalanine or tryptophan. D genes are given only for firm matches. Clone sizes are given selectively: once, few, many, or a class where the clone is expanded.

d_call,j_call,clone_size,v_call,cdr3_aa,cdr3_nt
-,TRBJ2-7,many,TRBV12-3/TRBV12-4,CASKRGVQGYEQYF,TGTGCCAGCAAGAGAGGGGTACAGGGATACGAGCAGTACTTC
-,TRBJ1-1,few,TRBV12-3/TRBV12-4,CASIATVRNTEAFF,TGTGCCAGCATCGCGACAGTGAGGAACACTGAAGCTTTCTTT
-,TRBJ1-5,many,TRBV29-1,CSPGPSVQPQHF,TGCAGCCCTGGGCCTAGTGTTCAGCCCCAGCATTTT
-,TRBJ2-6,few,TRBV11-2,CASRRQGGESGANVLTF,TGTGCCAGCAGGCGCCAAGGGGGGGAGTCTGGGGCCAACGTCCTGACTTTC
-,TRBJ2-7,few,TRBV20-1,CSAQMGGGTYEQYF,TGCAGTGCCCAGATGGGGGGAGGAACCTACGAGCAGTACTTC
-,TRBJ2-7,many,TRBV29-1,CSGGSDYEQYF,TGCAGCGGAGGGAGTGACTACGAGCAGTACTTC
-,TRBJ2-1,-,TRBV27,CASSWGSPLYNEQFF,TGTGCCAGCAGTTGGGGGTCACCGCTTTACAATGAGCAGTTCTTC
TRBD1,TRBJ2-7,few,TRBV9,CASSVGQGPYEQYF,TGTGCCAGCAGCGTGGGACAGGGACCCTACGAGCAGTACTTC
-,TRBJ2-7,many,TRBV5-1,CASSFGDEQYF,TGCGCCAGCAGCTTTGGAGACGAGCAGTACTTC
TRBD2,TRBJ2-1,-,TRBV7-6,CASSLAKGRLAALDEQFF,TGTGCCAGCAGCTTAGCGAAAGGGAGGCTAGCGGCCCTCGATGAGCAGTTCTTC
-,TRBJ2-3,-,TRBV20-1,CSAGRGGGTDTQYF,TGCAGTGCCGGACGGGGCGGAGGCACAGATACGCAGTATTTT
TRBD1,TRBJ2-1,few,TRBV4-3,CASSPGTGGRNEQFF,TGCGCCAGCAGCCCCGGGACAGGGGGGAGGAATGAGCAGTTCTTC
TRBD2,TRBJ2-1,-,TRBV4-3,CASSHGAGALNEQFF,TGCGCCAGCAGCCACGGAGCGGGAGCCCTCAATGAGCAGTTCTTC
TRBD2,TRBJ2-7,-,TRBV20-1,CSATGLAENEQYF,TGCAGTGCTACTGGACTAGCGGAGAACGAGCAGTACTTC
-,TRBJ2-3,once,TRBV11-3,CASSGDPTDTQYF,TGTGCCAGCAGCGGAGACCCGACAGATACGCAGTATTTT
-,TRBJ2-1,-,TRBV20-1,CSARPFMSSYNEQFF,TGCAGTGCTCGACCCTTCATGAGCTCCTACAATGAGCAGTTCTTC
-,TRBJ2-7,many,TRBV11-2,CASSLGGEGAIHEQYF,TGTGCCAGCAGCTTAGGGGGGGAGGGGGCGATTCACGAGCAGTACTTC
-,TRBJ1-1,few,TRBV20-1,CRASGRGDTEAFF,TGCAGGGCTTCCGGACGGGGAGACACTGAAGCTTTCTTT
-,TRBJ2-1,-,TRBV7-2,CASSSRPKGNEQFF,TGTGCCAGCAGCTCACGGCCTAAGGGCAATGAGCAGTTCTTC
-,TRBJ2-7,-,TRBV12-3/TRBV12-4,CASSLIGNEQYF,TGTGCCAGCAGTTTAATCGGTAACGAGCAGTACTTC